Listed below are T cell receptor beta chains from one sample, sequenced in a study of blood T cell repertoires in COVID-19. The method was immunoSEQ multiplex PCR; TCRdb's version includes in-frame clones alone and lacks a portion of them. The table lists roughly 200,000 clones, 70% to 90% of them singletons. The sequenced material came from peripheral blood. These receptors all stem from a human donor with active or convalescent COVID-19. The donor label of this sample is uncertain. The CDR3 runs from the conserved cysteine through the conserved F or W. The D gene is left open where the match is weak. Only some rows state a clone size, as once, few, many or a class for expanded clones.

v_gene	abundance	j_gene	d_gene	CDR3nt	CDR3aa
TRBV29-1	.	TRBJ2-7	.	TGCAGCGTTGAACTAGCGTTCTACGAGCAGTACTTC	CSVELAFYEQYF
TRBV10-3	.	TRBJ2-3	TRBD1	TGTGCCATCAGTGAGTCTAGGGACAGAACTAGCACAGATACGCAGTATTTT	CAISESRDRTSTDTQYF
TRBV11-2	once	TRBJ2-7	.	TGTGCCAGCAGCTTAGATCCCATGAGATACGAGCAGTACTTC	CASSLDPMRYEQYF
TRBV14	.	TRBJ2-2	.	TGTGCCAGCAGCCCGAGCTTCCTGGCCCGACTGACCGGGGAGCTGTTTTTT	CASSPSFLARLTGELFF
TRBV13	.	TRBJ2-5	TRBD1	TGTGCCAGCAGCATGGACAGGGGGCGCCTTGAGACCCAGTACTTC	CASSMDRGRLETQYF
TRBV5-4	.	TRBJ1-2	TRBD1	TGTGCCAGCAGCTTAGACAGGGCAGGAGGCTACACCTTC	CASSLDRAGGYTF
TRBV7-8	.	TRBJ1-1	TRBD1	TGTGCCAGCAGCTTAGGGACAGGTAATGAAGCTTTCTTT	CASSLGTGNEAFF
TRBV9	.	TRBJ1-4	.	TGTGCCAGCAGTACAGAGGGTGGAGATGAAAAACTGTTTTTT	CASSTEGGDEKLFF
TRBV2	.	TRBJ1-4	TRBD1	TGTGCCAGCAGTCCGGGACAGGTTAATGAAAAACTGTTTTTT	CASSPGQVNEKLFF
TRBV5-4	once	TRBJ1-1	TRBD1	TGTGCCAGCAGCTCCCGGGACAGAACCACTGAAGCTTTCTTT	CASSSRDRTTEAFF
TRBV19	.	TRBJ2-4	TRBD2	TGTGCCAGTAGTAAGGGACTAGCGGCTGCCAAAAACATTCAGTACTTC	CASSKGLAAAKNIQYF
TRBV28	.	TRBJ2-7	.	TGTGCCAGCAGTTCTCTGAGTGGAGGGGCCTACGAGCAGTACTTC	CASSSLSGGAYEQYF
TRBV2	.	TRBJ2-7	.	TGTGCCAGCGGCGGTGGGAGTCCTGACCCCTACGAGCAGTACTTC	CASGGGSPDPYEQYF
TRBV2	.	TRBJ2-5	.	TGTGCCAGCAGTGTAGGAGCCCAGTACTTC	CASSVGAQYF
TRBV9	.	TRBJ2-2	.	TGTGCCAGCAGCGTGGGGCCGGTCACCGGGGAGCTGTTTTTT	CASSVGPVTGELFF
TRBV7-9	.	TRBJ1-6	.	TGTGCCAGCAGCCCGGAGGGGCCCACGGGGAATTCACCCCTCCACTTT	CASSPEGPTGNSPLHF
TRBV5-4	.	TRBJ2-7	TRBD1	TGTGCCAGCAGCCTAGGAGGCCCGACAGGGGCGACCCGGGAGCAGTACTTC	CASSLGGPTGATREQYF
TRBV2	.	TRBJ1-2	.	TGTGCCAGCAGATGGGAGGCTGGCTACACCTTC	CASRWEAGYTF
TRBV5-1	once	TRBJ2-3	.	TGCGCCAGCGCGGCAAGCGGGCCGAGCACAGATACGCAGTATTTT	CASAASGPSTDTQYF
TRBV29-1	.	TRBJ2-7	.	TGCAGCGTTGAAGTAGTAGGAGGGCCGAGGGAGCAGTACTTC	CSVEVVGGPREQYF
TRBV4-2	.	TRBJ2-2	.	TGTGCCAGCAGCCAATTACAGGGTGTGGAGCTGTTTTTT	CASSQLQGVELFF
TRBV29-1	.	TRBJ1-4	.	TGCAGCGTTGAATCCGGGGGTAATGAAAAACTGTTTTTT	CSVESGGNEKLFF
TRBV30	.	TRBJ1-5	.	TGTGCCTGGAGTGTAAGGGCAGGGGCAGGCAATCAGCCCCAGCATTTT	CAWSVRAGAGNQPQHF
TRBV6-5	few	TRBJ1-2	.	TGTGCCAGCAGTTTCGGAGATGGCTACACCTTC	CASSFGDGYTF
TRBV18	.	TRBJ1-4	TRBD1	TGTGCCAGCTCACCAGAAGGGACAGCTCGTGAAAAACTGTTTTTT	CASSPEGTAREKLFF
TRBV5-1	.	TRBJ2-3	TRBD2	TGCGCCAGCAGCTTGGGGGTCGGGAGGGTTACAGATACGCAGTATTTT	CASSLGVGRVTDTQYF
TRBV4-3	.	TRBJ2-7	TRBD2	TGCGCCAGCAGCCAAGGATTAATAGCGAGGAGCGGGGGGGAGCAGTACTTC	CASSQGLIARSGGEQYF
TRBV28	.	TRBJ2-5	.	TGTGCCAGCAGCGTTACCGTCCGGGAGACCCAGTACTTC	CASSVTVRETQYF
TRBV1	.	TRBJ2-3	.	TGCACCAGCAGCCCAGCGGGTAGCACAGATACGCAGTATTTT	CTSSPAGSTDTQYF
TRBV2	.	TRBJ1-1	.	TGTGCCAGCAGGGAGGACAGCTTGAACACTGAAGCTTTCTTT	CASREDSLNTEAFF
TRBV6-5	.	TRBJ2-6	.	TGTGCCAGCAGTCTAGGGAGCTCTGGGGCCAACGTCCTGACTTTC	CASSLGSSGANVLTF
TRBV7-9	.	TRBJ1-2	.	TGTGCCAGCAGCTTAGTAGGGGAGGATGGCTACACCTTC	CASSLVGEDGYTF
TRBV4-1	once	TRBJ2-3	TRBD2	TGCGCCAGCAGCCAACGGAGACTAGCGGGGGCCTCCACAGATACGCAGTATTTT	CASSQRRLAGASTDTQYF
TRBV18	.	TRBJ1-5	TRBD1	TGTGCCAGCTCACCTAGGCAGGGGGCCCAGCCCCAGCATTTT	CASSPRQGAQPQHF
TRBV2	many	TRBJ2-5	TRBD2	TGTGCCAGCAGTCGGACTAGCGGGAGGGGGGAGACCCAGTACTTC	CASSRTSGRGETQYF
TRBV9	.	TRBJ2-3	TRBD2	TGTGCCAGCAGCGTAGCCAGCGGGAGTCGAACAGATACGCAGTATTTT	CASSVASGSRTDTQYF
TRBV7-2	.	TRBJ2-6	.	TGTGCCAGCAGCTTAGCAGGGGTTGGGGCCAACGTCCTGACTTTC	CASSLAGVGANVLTF
TRBV9	.	TRBJ2-1	TRBD2	TGTGCCAGCAGCCGTGTGCGGGAGAGCTCCTACAATGAGCAGTTCTTC	CASSRVRESSYNEQFF
TRBV28	.	TRBJ1-3	TRBD1	TGTGCCAGCAGTTTATGGGGCCAAGACAGGGCTGGAAACACCATATATTTT	CASSLWGQDRAGNTIYF
TRBV2	.	TRBJ2-1	TRBD2	TGTGCCAGCAGTGAAGGCGGGAGGTACAATGAGCAGTTCTTC	CASSEGGRYNEQFF
TRBV18	.	TRBJ2-3	TRBD2	TGTGCCAGCTCGTCCTTTGGGACTAGCGGAGCAGATACGCAGTATTTT	CASSSFGTSGADTQYF
TRBV6-5	.	TRBJ1-6	.	TGTGCCAGCAGTTCAAGAGGGGGTTCACCCCTCCACTTT	CASSSRGGSPLHF
TRBV20-1	.	TRBJ2-7	.	TGCAGTGCCGGTAGTTACGAGCAGTACTTC	CSAGSYEQYF
TRBV19	.	TRBJ1-4	TRBD1	TGTGCCAGTAGTCGTATAGGGACAGGGGTTAATGAAAAACTGTTTTTT	CASSRIGTGVNEKLFF
TRBV30	once	TRBJ2-5	.	TGTGCCTGGAGTGACGGAGGCTGGGAGACCCAGTACTTC	CAWSDGGWETQYF
TRBV13	.	TRBJ1-6	.	TGTGCCAGCAGCTTAGGTTCCAGGTCAACACCCCTCCACTTT	CASSLGSRSTPLHF
TRBV28	once	TRBJ2-3	TRBD2	TGTGCCAGCGCCATAGCGGGGGACACAGATACGCAGTATTTT	CASAIAGDTDTQYF
TRBV14	.	TRBJ1-2	.	TGTGCCAGCAGCCCAGTGGGGGGTAACTATGGCTACACCTTC	CASSPVGGNYGYTF